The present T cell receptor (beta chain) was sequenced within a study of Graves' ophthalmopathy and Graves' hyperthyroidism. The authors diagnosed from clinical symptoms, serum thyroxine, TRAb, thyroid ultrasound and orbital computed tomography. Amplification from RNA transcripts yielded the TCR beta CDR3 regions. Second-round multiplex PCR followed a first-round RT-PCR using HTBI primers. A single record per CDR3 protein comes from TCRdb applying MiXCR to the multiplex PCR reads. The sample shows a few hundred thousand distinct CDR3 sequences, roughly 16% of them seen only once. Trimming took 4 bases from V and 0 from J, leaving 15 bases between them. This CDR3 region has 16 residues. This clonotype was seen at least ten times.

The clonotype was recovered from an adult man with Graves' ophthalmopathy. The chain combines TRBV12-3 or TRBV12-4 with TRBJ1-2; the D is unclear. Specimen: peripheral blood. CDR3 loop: CASSSPHRQANYGYTF. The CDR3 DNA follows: TGTGCCAGCAGTTCCCCCCACCGCCAGGCTAACTATGGCTACACCTTC.